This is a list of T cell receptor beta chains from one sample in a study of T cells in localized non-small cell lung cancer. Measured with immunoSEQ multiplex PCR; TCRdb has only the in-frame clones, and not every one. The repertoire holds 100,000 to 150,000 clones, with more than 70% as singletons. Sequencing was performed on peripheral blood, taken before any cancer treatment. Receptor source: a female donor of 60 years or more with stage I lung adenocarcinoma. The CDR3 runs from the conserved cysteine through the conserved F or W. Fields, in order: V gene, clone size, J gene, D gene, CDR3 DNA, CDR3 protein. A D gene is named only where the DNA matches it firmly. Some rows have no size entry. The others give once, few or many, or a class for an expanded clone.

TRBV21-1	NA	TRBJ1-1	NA	TGTGCCAGGTGGAGGGAAACCTTCCCAATCCTAATGAACACTGAAGCTTTCTTT	CARWRETFPILMNTEAFF
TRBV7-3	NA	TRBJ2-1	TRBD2	TGTGCCAGCAGCTTAAGTGGTACGGGAGGGGTTTACAATGAGCAGTTCTTC	CASSLSGTGGVYNEQFF
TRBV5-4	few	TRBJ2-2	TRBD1	TGTGCCAGCAGCTTGGACAGGGGGAAGACCGGGGAGCTGTTTTTT	CASSLDRGKTGELFF
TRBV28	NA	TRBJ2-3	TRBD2	TGTGCCAGCAGTGCAACTAGCGGGAAGGGCACAGATACGCAGTATTTT	CASSATSGKGTDTQYF
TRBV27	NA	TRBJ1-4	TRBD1	TGTGCCAGCAGAGAAAGGACAGGGGCGGGTGAAAAACTGTTTTTT	CASRERTGAGEKLFF
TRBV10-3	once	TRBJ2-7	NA	TGTGCCATCAGTGACCCCCGGGACGGGACCTACGAGCAGTACTTC	CAISDPRDGTYEQYF
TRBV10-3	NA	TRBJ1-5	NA	TGTGCCATCAGTGAGTCTGGGGGAATGGAACAGCCCCAGCATTTT	CAISESGGMEQPQHF
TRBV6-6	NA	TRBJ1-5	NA	TGTGCCAGCAGTTCACTGAATCTGGACAATCAGCCCCAGCATTTT	CASSSLNLDNQPQHF
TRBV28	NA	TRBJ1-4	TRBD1	TGTGCCAGCAGTTTATCAGGGGGGGGTGAAAAACTGTTTTTT	CASSLSGGGEKLFF
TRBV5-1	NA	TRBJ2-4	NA	TGCGCCAGCAGGGGGCTAGCCAAAAACATTCAGTACTTC	CASRGLAKNIQYF
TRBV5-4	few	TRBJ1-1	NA	TGTGCCAGCAGAAGCGCGGGGTGGAACACTGAAGCTTTCTTT	CASRSAGWNTEAFF
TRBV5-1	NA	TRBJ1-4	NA	TGCGCCAGCAGCCCGGGACATGACGGTGAAAAACTGTTTTTT	CASSPGHDGEKLFF
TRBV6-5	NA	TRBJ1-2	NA	TGTGCCAGCAGTTACCCCCAGTTAGATGGCTACACCTTC	CASSYPQLDGYTF
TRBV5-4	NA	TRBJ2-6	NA	TGTGCCAGCAGCCGGAGGGGGTCTGGGGCCAACGTCCTGACTTTC	CASSRRGSGANVLTF
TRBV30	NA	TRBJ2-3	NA	TGTGCCTCTACCAATCGGATAGAGACAGGCACAGATACGCAGTATTTT	CASTNRIETGTDTQYF
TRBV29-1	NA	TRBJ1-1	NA	TGCAGCGTTCAGGTGGGCGTGATGAACACTGAAGCTTTCTTT	CSVQVGVMNTEAFF
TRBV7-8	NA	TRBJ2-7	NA	TGTGCCAGCAGCAAAGACGCAGGGTCCTACGAGCAGTACTTC	CASSKDAGSYEQYF
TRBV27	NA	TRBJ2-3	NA	TGTGCCAGCAGTCCAAACTCGGTCTTCACAGATACGCAGTATTTT	CASSPNSVFTDTQYF
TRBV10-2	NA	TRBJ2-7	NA	TGCGCCAGCATAGGCTCCTACGAGCAGTACTTC	CASIGSYEQYF
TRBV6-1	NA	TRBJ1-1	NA	TGTGCCAGCAGTGAAAACAGGGCCGGGGGAGCTTTCTTT	CASSENRAGGAFF
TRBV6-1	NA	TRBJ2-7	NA	TGTGCCAGCAGTGAAGGTCCCCAGTCCTACGAGCAGTACTTC	CASSEGPQSYEQYF
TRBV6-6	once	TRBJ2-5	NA	TGTGCCAGCAGTTACTCGAACAGGGAAAAGACCCAGTACTTC	CASSYSNREKTQYF
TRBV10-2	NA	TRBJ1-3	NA	TGCGCCAGCAGTGTTCTGACCGGGAACACCATATATTTT	CASSVLTGNTIYF
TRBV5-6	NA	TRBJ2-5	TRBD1	TGTGCCAGCAGCCGGCGGTCGGGACAGGGAAGGGAGACCCAGTACTTC	CASSRRSGQGRETQYF
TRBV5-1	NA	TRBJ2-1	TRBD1	TGCGCCAGCAGCTTCTGGGGACAGGGCTCCTACAATGAGCAGTTCTTC	CASSFWGQGSYNEQFF
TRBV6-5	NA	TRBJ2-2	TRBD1	TGTGCCAGCAGGGGGACAGGGAACACCGGGGAGCTGTTTTTT	CASRGTGNTGELFF
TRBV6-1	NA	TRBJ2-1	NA	TGCCTAGCGTGGGACCGTTATAATGAGCAGTTCTTC	CLAWDRYNEQFF
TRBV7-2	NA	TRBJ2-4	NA	TGTGCCAGCAGCTTTCAACCCAAAAACATTCAGTACTTC	CASSFQPKNIQYF
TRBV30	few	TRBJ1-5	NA	TGTGCCTGGAGTCAGGTCGTCGACAATCAGCCCCAGCATTTT	CAWSQVVDNQPQHF
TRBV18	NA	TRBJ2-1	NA	TGTGCCAGCTCACCAAGCACCGGGCTTTACTACAATGAGCAGTTCTTC	CASSPSTGLYYNEQFF
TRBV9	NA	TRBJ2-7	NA	TGTGCCAGCAGCGCGAACACCGGGACCGGGGACTACGAGCAGTACTTC	CASSANTGTGDYEQYF
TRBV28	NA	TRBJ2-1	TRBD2	TGTGCCAGCAGGGCGGGAGGAAGAAATGAGCAGTTCTTC	CASRAGGRNEQFF